This T cell receptor beta chain was recovered during a study of OX40 agonist ivuxolimab in advanced cancers. Study-level findings and limits: Antigen specificity was not determined for the expanded peripheral T cells.

The CDR3 extends over 19 amino acids. CDR1 is SGHRS, CDR2 YFSETQ, per germline. Trimming removed 4 bases at V and 0 bases at J, with 20 bases between. The protocol was immunoSEQ multiplex PCR, while the TCRdb copy is restricted to in-frame clones and leaves out a portion. The repertoire holds under 80,000 clones, with about 82% as singletons. Turning to this clone: Its antigen remains unidentified.

This TCR was recovered from an adult with an advanced solid tumor such as melanoma, head and neck, liver or kidney cancer. The source was CD4+ or CD8+ T cells sorted from blood, collected in a trial of the OX40 agonist ivuxolimab. The chain couples TRBV5-1 to TRBJ1-6; a weak D match, TRBD1 (5 bases). For the CDR3, the DNA is TGCGCCAGCAGCACAGGCCCCCACAGGTCGAGCTCCTATAATTCACCCCTCCACTTT. This translates into CASSTGPHRSSSYNSPLHF.